This record covers a single T cell receptor (beta chain). This entry comes from a study of shared clonotypes between healthy human individuals. Profiled with immunoSEQ multiplex PCR; TCRdb holds only in-frame clones, not every one. The sample contains 400,000 to 600,000 clones, roughly 77% of which appear only once. The CDR3 totals 14 residues. V was pared by 2 bases and J by 1 base, with 8 bases between. Germline lookup yields CDR1 KGHSH and CDR2 LQKENI. The sample taken for sequencing was PBMCs. This sequence joins TRBV18 and TRBJ2-5, with D unclear. The TCR was taken from a woman in her thirties or forties in good health. Some clones in this sample may be carry-over from other donors' samples. CDR3 residues: CASSPEAVQETQYF. For the CDR3, the DNA is TGTGCCAGCTCACCAGAGGCAGTCCAAGAGACCCAGTACTTC.